Listed below are T cell receptor beta chains from one sample, sequenced in a study of blood T cell repertoires in COVID-19. This table comes from immunoSEQ multiplex PCR, and its TCRdb copy is limited to in-frame clones, with some not included. The sample holds roughly 90,000 clones; 75% to 90% are singletons and the top ten take under 13%. The sequencing input was peripheral blood. Every receptor here comes from a woman between 70 and 85 years old with acute or convalescent COVID-19. The CDR3 runs from the conserved cysteine through the conserved F or W. A D gene is named only where the DNA matches it firmly. Rows give clone size only sometimes, using once, few, many, or a class for an expanded clone.

clone_size,v_call,d_call,j_call,cdr3_aa,cdr3_nt
.,TRBV28,.,TRBJ1-2,CASSSWGVYGYTF,TGTGCCAGCTCTTCTTGGGGGGTCTATGGCTACACCTTC
few,TRBV4-1,.,TRBJ1-2,CASSQVDSRGGNYGYTF,TGCGCCAGCAGCCAAGTAGACTCCAGGGGAGGGAACTATGGCTACACCTTC
.,TRBV11-2,TRBD2,TRBJ2-7,CASSRRLAVSYEQYF,TGTGCCAGCAGCCGTAGGCTAGCGGTTTCCTACGAGCAGTACTTC
once,TRBV29-1,.,TRBJ1-1,CSVGLGSNTEAFF,TGCAGCGTTGGCTTGGGGAGTAACACTGAAGCTTTCTTT
.,TRBV2,.,TRBJ1-1,CASSRVPENTEAFF,TGTGCCAGCAGCAGGGTTCCGGAGAACACTGAAGCTTTCTTT
.,TRBV9,.,TRBJ2-1,CASSVADNYNEQFF,TGTGCCAGCAGCGTAGCTGACAACTACAATGAGCAGTTCTTC
few,TRBV12-2,.,TRBJ1-6,CASRQGARVTYNSPLHF,TGTGCAAGTCGCCAGGGGGCCAGGGTGACCTATAATTCACCCCTCCACTTT
.,TRBV11-2,TRBD2,TRBJ2-2,CASSPGLAGSGGELFF,TGTGCCAGCAGCCCTGGGCTAGCGGGATCTGGCGGGGAGCTGTTTTTT
.,TRBV9,.,TRBJ2-1,CASSVRQGIHEQFF,TGTGCCAGCAGCGTACGCCAGGGAATACATGAGCAGTTCTTC
.,TRBV27,TRBD2,TRBJ2-7,CASSLLAGSYEQYF,TGTGCCAGCAGTTTACTAGCGGGATCCTACGAGCAGTACTTC
.,TRBV4-2,.,TRBJ2-1,CASSQDGSWNNEQFF,TGTGCCAGCAGCCAAGACGGGAGCTGGAACAATGAGCAGTTCTTC
.,TRBV30,.,TRBJ1-3,CACHRGQAGNTIYF,TGTGCCTGCCATCGCGGGCAGGCGGGAAACACCATATATTTT
.,TRBV19,.,TRBJ1-5,CASTHSNQPQHF,TGTGCCAGTACCCATAGCAATCAGCCCCAGCATTTT
.,TRBV5-4,.,TRBJ1-1,CASSRDRLNTEAFF,TGTGCCAGCAGCAGAGACAGGTTGAACACTGAAGCTTTCTTT
.,TRBV5-1,TRBD1,TRBJ1-1,CASSLYLMEGTGGAAFF,TGCGCCAGCAGCCTTTACTTAATGGAGGGGACAGGGGGCGCGGCTTTCTTT
.,TRBV6-1,.,TRBJ1-5,CASSENQGGNQPQHF,TGTGCCAGCAGTGAAAACCAGGGAGGAAATCAGCCCCAGCATTTT
few,TRBV4-2,.,TRBJ2-5,CASSQNYRAETQYF,TGTGCCAGCAGCCAAAATTACAGGGCGGAGACCCAGTACTTC
.,TRBV24-1,TRBD2,TRBJ2-1,CATRTSGRDEQFF,TGTGCCACCCGGACTAGCGGGAGGGATGAGCAGTTCTTC
.,TRBV7-9,TRBD1,TRBJ2-2,CASSLGGGDTGELFF,TGTGCCAGCAGCTTAGGAGGGGGCGACACCGGGGAGCTGTTTTTT
.,TRBV20-1,TRBD2,TRBJ2-1,CSASPGTSSYNEQFF,TGCAGTGCTAGTCCCGGGACTAGCTCCTACAATGAGCAGTTCTTC
.,TRBV5-1,TRBD2,TRBJ2-1,CASSNGASGPVSEQFF,TGCGCCAGCAGCAATGGGGCTAGCGGCCCTGTCAGTGAGCAGTTCTTC
.,TRBV7-2,TRBD2,TRBJ2-1,CASSLGEGSYNEQFF,TGTGCCAGCAGCTTAGGGGAGGGCTCCTACAATGAGCAGTTCTTC
.,TRBV5-1,.,TRBJ1-2,CASSLGGGQGYTF,TGCGCCAGCAGCTTGGGTGGGGGCCAAGGCTACACCTTC
.,TRBV29-1,TRBD1,TRBJ1-1,CSAKQGAGTEAFF,TGCAGCGCCAAACAGGGGGCTGGCACTGAAGCTTTCTTT
.,TRBV14,.,TRBJ2-2,CASSQYLGTGELFF,TGTGCCAGCAGCCAGTACCTAGGTACCGGGGAGCTGTTTTTT
.,TRBV27,TRBD2,TRBJ2-1,CASSIRAGGLYNEQFF,TGTGCCAGCAGTATCAGAGCGGGAGGGCTCTACAATGAGCAGTTCTTC
.,TRBV12-5,.,TRBJ2-2,CASGSGQVTGELFF,TGTGCTAGTGGTTCCGGACAAGTCACCGGGGAGCTGTTTTTT
.,TRBV6-5,.,TRBJ1-5,CASRPQGINQPQHF,TGTGCCAGCAGGCCACAGGGTATCAATCAGCCCCAGCATTTT
.,TRBV27,.,TRBJ1-1,CASRDQGKSPEAFF,TGTGCCAGCAGGGATCAGGGAAAAAGCCCTGAAGCTTTCTTT
.,TRBV11-2,TRBD2,TRBJ2-5,CASSSLLAGDLQETQYF,TGTGCCAGCAGCTCCCTCCTAGCGGGGGACCTTCAAGAGACCCAGTACTTC
.,TRBV6-1,.,TRBJ2-2,CASSEATGYTGELFF,TGTGCCAGCAGTGAGGCCACAGGGTACACCGGGGAGCTGTTTTTT
.,TRBV5-5,.,TRBJ1-3,CASSLERTAGNTIYF,TGTGCCAGCAGCTTGGAGCGGACCGCTGGGAACACCATATATTTT
.,TRBV6-2/TRBV6-3,.,TRBJ1-2,CASSYSPGSYGYTF,TGTGCCAGCAGTTACTCGCCAGGGTCCTATGGCTACACCTTC
.,TRBV7-9,.,TRBJ2-2,CASSLGRDTGELFF,TGTGCCAGCAGCTTAGGGAGGGATACCGGGGAGCTGTTTTTT
.,TRBV7-9,.,TRBJ2-3,CASSSAVPVASTDTQYF,TGTGCCAGCAGCAGCGCCGTTCCCGTGGCTAGCACAGATACGCAGTATTTT
.,TRBV19,.,TRBJ1-2,CASSPHTTYGYTF,TGTGCCAGTAGTCCTCATACTACCTATGGCTACACCTTC
.,TRBV20-1,.,TRBJ1-5,CSASTGGRGDQPQHF,TGCAGTGCTAGTACCGGGGGTAGGGGTGATCAGCCCCAGCATTTT
.,TRBV2,.,TRBJ2-7,CASKEDAYEQYF,TGTGCCAGCAAGGAGGACGCCTACGAGCAGTACTTC
.,TRBV4-3,.,TRBJ1-2,CASSQEGGANYGYTF,TGCGCCAGCAGCCAAGAGGGGGGGGCTAACTATGGCTACACCTTC
.,TRBV5-1,.,TRBJ2-2,CASSFLDQGNTGELFF,TGCGCCAGCAGCTTTTTAGACCAGGGAAACACCGGGGAGCTGTTTTTT
.,TRBV15,.,TRBJ2-1,CATSQTTEYNEQFF,TGTGCCACCAGCCAAACGACTGAATACAATGAGCAGTTCTTC
.,TRBV5-1,.,TRBJ1-2,CASSEQGRFGYTF,TGCGCCAGCAGCGAACAGGGTCGGTTTGGCTACACCTTC
.,TRBV4-3,.,TRBJ2-7,CASSRGGQNYEQYF,TGCGCCAGCAGCCGAGGGGGACAAAACTACGAGCAGTACTTC
.,TRBV28,TRBD2,TRBJ2-7,CASSWGASGLYEQYF,TGTGCCAGCAGTTGGGGGGCTAGCGGGTTGTACGAGCAGTACTTC
.,TRBV28,.,TRBJ1-5,CASSLPGPNQPQHF,TGTGCCAGCAGTTTACCAGGGCCTAATCAGCCCCAGCATTTT
few,TRBV27,.,TRBJ1-2,CASSLAGYGYTF,TGTGCCAGCAGTTTGGCGGGCTATGGCTACACCTTC
.,TRBV29-1,.,TRBJ1-2,CSVGTYTF,TGCAGCGTTGGTACTTACACCTTC
.,TRBV7-9,TRBD2,TRBJ2-1,CASSLAVTSESYNEQFF,TGTGCCAGCAGCTTAGCTGTGACTAGCGAATCCTACAATGAGCAGTTCTTC
.,TRBV28,.,TRBJ1-6,CASSGGGSNSPLHF,TGTGCCAGCAGTGGCGGAGGATCAAATTCACCCCTCCACTTT
few,TRBV6-5,TRBD1,TRBJ1-1,CASSQTGGRAFF,TGTGCCAGCAGCCAAACAGGGGGGCGAGCTTTCTTT